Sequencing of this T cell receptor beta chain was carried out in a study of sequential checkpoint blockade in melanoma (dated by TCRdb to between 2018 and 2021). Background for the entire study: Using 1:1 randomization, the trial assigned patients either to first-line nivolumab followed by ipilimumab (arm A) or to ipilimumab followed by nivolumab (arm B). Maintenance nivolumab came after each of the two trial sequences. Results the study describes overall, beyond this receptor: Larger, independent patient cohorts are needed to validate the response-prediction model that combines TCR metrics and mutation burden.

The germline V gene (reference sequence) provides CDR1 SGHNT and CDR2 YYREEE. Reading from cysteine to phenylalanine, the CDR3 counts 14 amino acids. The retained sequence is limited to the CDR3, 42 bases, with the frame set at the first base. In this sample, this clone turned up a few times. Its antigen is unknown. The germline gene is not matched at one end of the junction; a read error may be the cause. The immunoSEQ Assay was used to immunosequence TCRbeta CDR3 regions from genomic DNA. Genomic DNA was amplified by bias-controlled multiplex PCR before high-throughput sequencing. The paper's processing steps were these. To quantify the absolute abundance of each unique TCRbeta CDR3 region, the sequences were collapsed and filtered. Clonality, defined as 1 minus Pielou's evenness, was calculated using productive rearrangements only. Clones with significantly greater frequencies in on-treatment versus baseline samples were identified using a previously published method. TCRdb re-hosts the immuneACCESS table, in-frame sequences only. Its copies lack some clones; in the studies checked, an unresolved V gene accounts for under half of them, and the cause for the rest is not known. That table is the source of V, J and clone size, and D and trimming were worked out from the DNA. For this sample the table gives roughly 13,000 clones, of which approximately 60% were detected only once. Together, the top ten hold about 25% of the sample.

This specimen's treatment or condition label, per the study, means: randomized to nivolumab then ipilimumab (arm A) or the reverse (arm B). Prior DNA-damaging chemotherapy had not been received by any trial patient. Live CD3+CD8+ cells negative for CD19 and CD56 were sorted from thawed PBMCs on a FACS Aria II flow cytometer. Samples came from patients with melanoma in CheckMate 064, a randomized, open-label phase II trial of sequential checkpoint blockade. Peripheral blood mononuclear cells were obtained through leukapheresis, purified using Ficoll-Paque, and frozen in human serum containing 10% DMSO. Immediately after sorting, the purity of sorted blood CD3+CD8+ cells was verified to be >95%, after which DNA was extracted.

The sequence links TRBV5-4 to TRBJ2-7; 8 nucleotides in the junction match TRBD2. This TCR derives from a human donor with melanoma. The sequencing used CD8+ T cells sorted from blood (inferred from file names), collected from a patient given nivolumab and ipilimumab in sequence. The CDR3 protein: CASSPLKAGDEQYF. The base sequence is TGCGCCAGCAGCCCACTCAAAGCGGGGGACGAGCAGTACTTC.